This TCR beta chain appears in the sequencing data of a study of blood T cell repertoires in COVID-19. In the study overall: The origin of the acute and convalescent COVID-19 samples was the United States, Italy and Spain. Sources were T cells, B-cell-depleted T cells, or PBMCs; the material itself was cDNA or gDNA.

In the authors' workflow: Cell counts per sample came from amplifying reference gene primers. TCRdb keeps only in-frame clones here, not all; method: immunoSEQ multiplex PCR. The DNA was the basis for D and trimming; V, J and clone size are from that table. Among 70,000 to 90,000 clones listed, about 88% were seen once. CDR1 and CDR2 (germline): MNHEY, SVGAGI. V trimming: 5 bases; J trimming: 4 bases; junction bases outside the gene matches: 5. This CDR3 is built from 14 residues. The TCR sequence derives from a man aged 55 to 70 with acute or convalescent COVID-19. The sequenced material came from peripheral blood. The chain employs TRBV6-5 and TRBJ1-1; 9 nucleotides agree with TRBD1. CDR3 DNA: TGTGCCAGCAGTACCGACAGGGGGGGCACTGAAGCTTTCTTT. It codes for CASSTDRGGTEAFF.